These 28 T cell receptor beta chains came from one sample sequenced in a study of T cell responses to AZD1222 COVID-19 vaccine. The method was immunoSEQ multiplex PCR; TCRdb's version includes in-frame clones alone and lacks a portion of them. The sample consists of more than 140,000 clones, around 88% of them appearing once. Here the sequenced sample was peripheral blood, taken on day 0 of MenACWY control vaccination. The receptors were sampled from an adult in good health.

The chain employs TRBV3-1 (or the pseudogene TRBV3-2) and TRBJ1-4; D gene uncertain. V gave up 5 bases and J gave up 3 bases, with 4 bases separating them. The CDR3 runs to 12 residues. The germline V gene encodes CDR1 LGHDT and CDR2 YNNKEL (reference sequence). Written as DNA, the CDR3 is TGTGCCAGCAGCTACTCTAATGAAAAACTGTTTTTT. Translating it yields CASSYSNEKLFF.

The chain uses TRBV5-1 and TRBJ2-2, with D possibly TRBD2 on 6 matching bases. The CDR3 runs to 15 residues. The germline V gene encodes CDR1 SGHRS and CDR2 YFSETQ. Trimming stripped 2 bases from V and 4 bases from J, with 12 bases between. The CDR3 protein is CASSFQGGTTGELFF. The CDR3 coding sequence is TGCGCCAGCAGCTTTCAGGGAGGCACCACCGGGGAGCTGTTTTTT.

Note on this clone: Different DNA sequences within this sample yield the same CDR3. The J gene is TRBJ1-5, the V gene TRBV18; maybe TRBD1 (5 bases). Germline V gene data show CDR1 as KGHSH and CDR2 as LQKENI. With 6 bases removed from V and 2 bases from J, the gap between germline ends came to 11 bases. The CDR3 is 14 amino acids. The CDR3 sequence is CASSPGLGNQPQHF. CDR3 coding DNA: TGTGCCAGCTCGCCAGGGTTGGGCAATCAGCCCCAGCATTTT. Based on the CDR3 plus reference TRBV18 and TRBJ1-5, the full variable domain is NAGVMQNPRHLVRRRGQEARLRCSPMKGHSHVYWYRQLPEEGLKFMVYLQKENIIDESGMPKERFSAEFPKEGPSILRIQQVVRGDSAAYFCASSPGLGNQPQHFGDGTRLSIL.

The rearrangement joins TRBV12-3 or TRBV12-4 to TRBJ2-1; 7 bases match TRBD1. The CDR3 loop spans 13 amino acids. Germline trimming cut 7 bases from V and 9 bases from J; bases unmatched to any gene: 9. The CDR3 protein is CASTISQGREQFF. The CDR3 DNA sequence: TGTGCCAGCACTATCTCACAGGGGCGTGAGCAGTTCTTC.

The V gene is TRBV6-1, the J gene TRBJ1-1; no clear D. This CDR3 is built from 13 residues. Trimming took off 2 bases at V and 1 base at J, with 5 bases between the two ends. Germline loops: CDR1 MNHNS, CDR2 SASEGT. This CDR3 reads CASSEYRNTEAFF. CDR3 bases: TGTGCCAGCAGTGAATACAGGAACACTGAAGCTTTCTTT.

The CDR3: CASREGRTGELFF. The CDR3 nucleotides read TGTGCCAGCAGAGAGGGACGCACCGGGGAGCTGTTTTTT. The chain recombines TRBV2 with TRBJ2-2; possibly TRBD1 or TRBD2 for D (5 bases each). The CDR3 runs 13 residues. Germline V gene data show CDR1 as SNHLY and CDR2 as FYNNEI. V was pared by 6 bases and J by 4 bases, with 9 bases between.

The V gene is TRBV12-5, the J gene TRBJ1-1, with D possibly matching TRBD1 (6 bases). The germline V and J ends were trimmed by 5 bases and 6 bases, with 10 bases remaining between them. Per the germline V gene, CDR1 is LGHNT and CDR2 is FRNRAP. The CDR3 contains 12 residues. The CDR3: CASGQQGSEAFF. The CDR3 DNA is TGTGCTAGTGGTCAACAGGGATCTGAAGCTTTCTTT.

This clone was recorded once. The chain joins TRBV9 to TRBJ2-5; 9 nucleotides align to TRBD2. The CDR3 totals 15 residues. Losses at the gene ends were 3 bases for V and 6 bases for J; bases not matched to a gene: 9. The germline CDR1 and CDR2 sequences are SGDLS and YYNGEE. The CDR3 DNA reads TGTGCCAGCAGCGCCGGGACCAGCGGGGGGCAGACCCAGTACTTC. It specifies CASSAGTSGGQTQYF. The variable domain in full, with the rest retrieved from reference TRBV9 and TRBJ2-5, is DSGVTQTPKHLITATGQRVTLRCSPRSGDLSVYWYQQSLDQGLQFLIQYYNGEERAKGNILERFSAQQFPDLHSELNLSSLELGDSALYFCASSAGTSGGQTQYFGPGTRLLVL.

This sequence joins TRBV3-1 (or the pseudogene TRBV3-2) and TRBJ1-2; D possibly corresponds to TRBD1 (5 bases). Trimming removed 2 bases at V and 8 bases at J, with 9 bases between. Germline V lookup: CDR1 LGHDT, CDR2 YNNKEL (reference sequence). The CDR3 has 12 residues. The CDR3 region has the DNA TGTGCCAGCAGCCAAAGGGGCCAGGGCTACACCTTC. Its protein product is CASSQRGQGYTF.

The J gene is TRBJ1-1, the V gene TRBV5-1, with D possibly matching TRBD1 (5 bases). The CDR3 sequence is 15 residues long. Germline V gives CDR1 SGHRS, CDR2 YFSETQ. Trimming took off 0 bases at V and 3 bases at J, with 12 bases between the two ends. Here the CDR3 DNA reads TGCGCCAGCAGCTTGGAGGGACCCGGGGACACTGAAGCTTTCTTT. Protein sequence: CASSLEGPGDTEAFF. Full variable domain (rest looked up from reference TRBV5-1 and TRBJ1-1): KAGVTQTPRYLIKTRGQQVTLSCSPISGHRSVSWYQQTPGQGLQFLFEYFSETQRNKGNFPGRFSGRQFSNSRSEMNVSTLELGDSALYLCASSLEGPGDTEAFFGQGTRLTVV.

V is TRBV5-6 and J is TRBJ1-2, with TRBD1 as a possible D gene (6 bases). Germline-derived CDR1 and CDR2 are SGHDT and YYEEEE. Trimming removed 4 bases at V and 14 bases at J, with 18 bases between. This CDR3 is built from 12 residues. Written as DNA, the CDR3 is TGTGCCAGCAGCCTCCGTTACAGGGAGCCTACCTTC. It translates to CASSLRYREPTF.

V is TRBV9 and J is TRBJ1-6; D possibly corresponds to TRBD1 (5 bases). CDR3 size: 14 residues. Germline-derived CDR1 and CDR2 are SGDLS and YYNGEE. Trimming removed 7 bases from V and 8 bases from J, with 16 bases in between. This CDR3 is CASSRGTADSPLHF. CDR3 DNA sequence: TGTGCCAGCTCTCGAGGGACGGCGGATTCACCCCTCCACTTT. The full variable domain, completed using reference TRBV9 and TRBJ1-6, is DSGVTQTPKHLITATGQRVTLRCSPRSGDLSVYWYQQSLDQGLQFLIQYYNGEERAKGNILERFSAQQFPDLHSELNLSSLELGDSALYFCASSRGTADSPLHFGNGTRLTVT.

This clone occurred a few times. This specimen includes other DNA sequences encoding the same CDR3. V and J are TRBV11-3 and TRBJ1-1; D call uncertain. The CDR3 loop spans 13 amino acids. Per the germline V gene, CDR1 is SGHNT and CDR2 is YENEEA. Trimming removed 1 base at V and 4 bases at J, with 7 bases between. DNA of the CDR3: TGTGCCAGCAGCTTAGGGATGGGCACTGAAGCTTTCTTT. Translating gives CASSLGMGTEAFF. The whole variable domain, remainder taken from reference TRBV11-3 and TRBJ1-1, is EAGVVQSPRYKIIEKKQPVAFWCNPISGHNTLYWYLQNLGQGPELLIRYENEEAVDDSQLPKDRFSAERLKGVDSTLKIQPAELGDSAVYLCASSLGMGTEAFFGQGTRLTVV.

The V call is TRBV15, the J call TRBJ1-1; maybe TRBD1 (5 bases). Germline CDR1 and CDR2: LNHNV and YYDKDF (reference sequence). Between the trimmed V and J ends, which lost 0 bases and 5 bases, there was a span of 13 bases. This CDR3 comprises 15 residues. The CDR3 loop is CATSRDSGRGTEAFF. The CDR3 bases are TGTGCCACCAGCAGAGATTCCGGACGGGGGACTGAAGCTTTCTTT.

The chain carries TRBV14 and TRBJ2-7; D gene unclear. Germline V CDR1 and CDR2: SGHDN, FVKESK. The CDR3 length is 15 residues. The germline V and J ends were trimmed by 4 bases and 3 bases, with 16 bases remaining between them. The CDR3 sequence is CASSPFRDRIYEQYF. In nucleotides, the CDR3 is TGTGCCAGCAGCCCATTTCGCGACCGGATCTACGAGCAGTACTTC.

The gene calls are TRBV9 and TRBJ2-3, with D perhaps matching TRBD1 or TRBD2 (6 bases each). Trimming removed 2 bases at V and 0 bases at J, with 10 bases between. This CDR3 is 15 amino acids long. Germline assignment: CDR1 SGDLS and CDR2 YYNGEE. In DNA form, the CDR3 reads TGTGCCAGCAGCGTGGGGGGACACAGCACAGATACGCAGTATTTT. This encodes CASSVGGHSTDTQYF.

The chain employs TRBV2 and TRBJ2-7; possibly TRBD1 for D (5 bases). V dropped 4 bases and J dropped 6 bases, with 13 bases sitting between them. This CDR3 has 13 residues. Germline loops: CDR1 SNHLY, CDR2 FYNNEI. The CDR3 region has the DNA TGTGCCAGCAGTGGGTCCCTAGGGGTCGAGCAGTACTTC. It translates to CASSGSLGVEQYF.

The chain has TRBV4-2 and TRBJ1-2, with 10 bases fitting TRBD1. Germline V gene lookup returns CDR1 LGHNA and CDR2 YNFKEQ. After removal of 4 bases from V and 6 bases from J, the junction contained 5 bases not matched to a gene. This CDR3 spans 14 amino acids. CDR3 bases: TGTGCCAGCAGCCGGGAGGGACAGGGGAATGGCTACACCTTC. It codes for CASSREGQGNGYTF.

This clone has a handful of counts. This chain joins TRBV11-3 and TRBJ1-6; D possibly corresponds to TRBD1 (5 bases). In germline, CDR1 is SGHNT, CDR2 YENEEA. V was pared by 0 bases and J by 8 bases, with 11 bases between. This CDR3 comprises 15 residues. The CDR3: CASSLDRVRYSPLHF. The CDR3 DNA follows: TGTGCCAGCAGCTTAGACAGGGTGAGGTATTCACCCCTCCACTTT.

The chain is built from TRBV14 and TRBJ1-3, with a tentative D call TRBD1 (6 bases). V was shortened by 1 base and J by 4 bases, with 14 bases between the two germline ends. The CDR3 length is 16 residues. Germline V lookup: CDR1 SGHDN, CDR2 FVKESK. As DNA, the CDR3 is TGTGCCAGCAGCCAAGTTCTGGGGGCGAAAGGAAACACCATATATTTT. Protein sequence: CASSQVLGAKGNTIYF.

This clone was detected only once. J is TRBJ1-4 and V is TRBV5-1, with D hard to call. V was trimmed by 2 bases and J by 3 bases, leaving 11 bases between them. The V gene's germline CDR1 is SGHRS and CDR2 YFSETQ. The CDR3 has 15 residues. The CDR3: CASSLEQTSNEKLFF. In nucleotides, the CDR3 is TGCGCCAGCAGCTTAGAACAGACATCTAATGAAAAACTGTTTTTT.

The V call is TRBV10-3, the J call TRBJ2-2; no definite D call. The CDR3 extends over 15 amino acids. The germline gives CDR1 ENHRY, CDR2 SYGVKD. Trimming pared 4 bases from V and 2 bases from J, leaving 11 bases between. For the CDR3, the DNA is TGTGCCATCAGTGGAGTGGGAATAAACACCGGGGAGCTGTTTTTT. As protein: CAISGVGINTGELFF.

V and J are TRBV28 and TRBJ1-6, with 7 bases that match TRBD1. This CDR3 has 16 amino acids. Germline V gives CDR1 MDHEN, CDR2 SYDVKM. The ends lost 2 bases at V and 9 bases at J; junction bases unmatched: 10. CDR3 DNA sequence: TGTGCCAGCAGTTTACGACTGACAGGGCTTACTTCACCCCTCCACTTT. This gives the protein CASSLRLTGLTSPLHF.

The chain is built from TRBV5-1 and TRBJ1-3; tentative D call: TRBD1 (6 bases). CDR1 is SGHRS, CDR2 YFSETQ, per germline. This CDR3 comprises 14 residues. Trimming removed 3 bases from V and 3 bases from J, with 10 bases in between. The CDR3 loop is CASSWGHNGNTIYF. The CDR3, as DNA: TGCGCCAGCAGCTGGGGGCATAATGGAAACACCATATATTTT.

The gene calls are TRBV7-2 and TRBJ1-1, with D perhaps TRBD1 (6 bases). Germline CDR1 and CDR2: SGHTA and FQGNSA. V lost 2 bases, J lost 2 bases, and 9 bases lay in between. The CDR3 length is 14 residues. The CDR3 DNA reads TGTGCCAGCAGCTTAAGGACAGCTAACACTGAAGCTTTCTTT. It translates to CASSLRTANTEAFF.

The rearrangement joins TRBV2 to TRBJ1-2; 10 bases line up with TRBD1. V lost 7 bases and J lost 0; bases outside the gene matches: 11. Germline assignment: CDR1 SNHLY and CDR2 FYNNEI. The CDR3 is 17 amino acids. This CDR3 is CASIYPGQGLANYGYTF. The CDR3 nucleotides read TGTGCCAGCATTTATCCGGGACAGGGGTTAGCTAACTATGGCTACACCTTC. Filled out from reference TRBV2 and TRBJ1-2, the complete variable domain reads EPEVTQTPSHQVTQMGQEVILRCVPISNHLYFYWYRQILGQKVEFLVSFYNNEISEKSEIFDDQFSVERPDGSNFTLKIRSTKLEDSAMYFCASIYPGQGLANYGYTFGSGTRLTVV.

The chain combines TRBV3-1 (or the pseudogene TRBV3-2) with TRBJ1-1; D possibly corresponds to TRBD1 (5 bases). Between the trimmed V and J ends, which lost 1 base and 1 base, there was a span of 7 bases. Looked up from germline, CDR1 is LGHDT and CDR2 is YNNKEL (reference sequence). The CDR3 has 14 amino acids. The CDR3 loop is CASSQGGANTEAFF. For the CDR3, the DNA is TGTGCCAGCAGCCAAGGTGGGGCGAACACTGAAGCTTTCTTT.

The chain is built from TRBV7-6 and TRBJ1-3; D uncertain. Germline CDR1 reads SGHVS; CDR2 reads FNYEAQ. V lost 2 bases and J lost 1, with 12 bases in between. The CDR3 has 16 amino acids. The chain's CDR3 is CASSLSATMSGNTIYF. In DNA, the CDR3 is TGTGCCAGCAGCTTATCAGCTACGATGTCTGGAAACACCATATATTTT.